This entry lists 14 T cell receptor beta chains sequenced from one sample in a study of T-cell reconstitution after alpha-beta-depleted transplantation in children. The TCRbeta library was prepared with unique molecular identifiers. TCRdb re-derived calls from the PCR reads in MiXCR, one entry per CDR3 protein. Of around 500,000 distinct CDR3 sequences detected, around 12% appear once; the ten largest clones hold approximately 5.4%. The input for sequencing was PBMCs from the stem cell graft donor, taken from the stem cell graft. These receptors were taken from a human donor who donated a stem cell graft to a child with combined immunodeficiency.

This clonotype turned up a few times. CDR3 DNA: TGTGCCAGCAGTTTAGCCCCGGACAGGGAGGGCACAGATACGCAGTATTTT. Protein: CASSLAPDREGTDTQYF. The chain is built from TRBV12-3 or TRBV12-4 and TRBJ2-3; 8 bases are a match to TRBD1. Unmatched junction bases numbered 6, after V lost 0 bases and J lost 1 base. There are 17 residues in the CDR3.

This chain uses TRBV24-1 with TRBJ1-1, with D unclear. The germline CDR1 and CDR2 sequences are KGHDR and SFDVKD. The length of the CDR3 is 12 residues. Deletions cut 4 bases from V and 1 base from J, with 3 bases between. CDR3: CATSESNTEAFF. DNA for the CDR3: TGTGCCACCAGTGAATCGAACACTGAAGCTTTCTTT.

This clonotype was seen more than once but under ten times. The rearrangement uses TRBV5-1 and TRBJ2-1; D not certain. CDR3 size: 16 residues. Trimming took off 3 bases at V and 6 bases at J, with 19 bases between the two ends. CDR1 SGHRS and CDR2 YFSETQ come from the germline V gene. CDR3 bases: TGCGCCAGCAGCTCTTATTCGGCCGAGCCGCTCAATGAGCAGTTCTTC. Protein product: CASSSYSAEPLNEQFF.

J is TRBJ1-2 and V is TRBV9; 9 bases match TRBD1. J lost 7 bases, V lost 3 bases, and 10 bases had no gene match. The length of the CDR3 is 15 residues. The germline CDR1 and CDR2 sequences are SGDLS and YYNGEE. CDR3 sequence (DNA): TGTGCCAGCAGCGGTACCGGGACAGGGACCAGTGGCTACACCTTC. Its translation is CASSGTGTGTSGYTF.

This clonotype occurred a few times. The rearrangement joins TRBV6-6 to TRBJ2-5, with a possible D match to TRBD1 (7 bases). V was cut by 8 bases and J by 6 bases, with 13 bases left in between. The CDR3 has 12 amino acids. The V gene's germline CDR1 is MNHNY and CDR2 SVGAGI (reference sequence). DNA of the CDR3: TGTGCCAGCGGCGGGGACAGCCAGACCCAGTACTTC. Its protein product is CASGGDSQTQYF.

This clonotype was seen a handful of times. The genes are TRBV30 and TRBJ1-2; no definite D call. The CDR3 consists of 15 residues. The germline V gene has CDR1 GTSNPN and CDR2 SVGIG (reference sequence). Trimming removed 3 bases from V and 4 bases from J, with 18 bases in between. The CDR3 DNA reads as TGTGCCTGGAGCCCAGACTTACCCGGACGCTATGGCTACACCTTC. Its protein product is CAWSPDLPGRYGYTF.

The chain employs TRBV5-1 and TRBJ2-5; 7 bases fit TRBD1. From germline, CDR1 is SGHRS and CDR2 YFSETQ. The CDR3 is made up of 16 amino acids. The J segment lost 3 bases and the V segment lost 2 bases, leaving 10 bases of the junction unmatched. CDR3 protein: CASSFPETGWEETQYF. In DNA form, the CDR3 reads TGCGCCAGCAGCTTCCCCGAGACAGGGTGGGAAGAGACCCAGTACTTC.

In this sample, this clonotype turned up a few times. The chain joins TRBV9 to TRBJ2-1, with 8 bases aligning to TRBD2. The germline V gene encodes CDR1 SGDLS and CDR2 YYNGEE. The CDR3 consists of 17 residues. V trimming: 4 bases; J trimming: 0 bases; junction bases outside the gene matches: 9. The CDR3, as DNA: TGTGCCAGCAGCCATTTGGGCGGGGGGAGCTCCTACAATGAGCAGTTCTTC. Translation: CASSHLGGGSSYNEQFF.

This clonotype was counted ten times or more. The chain joins TRBV29-1 to TRBJ1-1, with a weak D call TRBD1 (6 bases). The V gene lost 7 bases and the J gene lost 8 bases, with 14 bases spanning the gap. The CDR3 totals 11 residues. Germline values: CDR1 SQVTM, CDR2 ANQGSEA. The CDR3 nucleotides read TGCAGCGCAGAGACAGGATTAGAAGCTTTCTTT. Translating it yields CSAETGLEAFF.

This clonotype was counted at least ten times. This rearrangement joins TRBV6-5 to TRBJ2-5, with D perhaps assigned TRBD1 or TRBD2 (7 bases each). The CDR3 spans 15 residues. V shed 2 bases and J shed 5 bases, with 15 bases lying between them. Germline assignment: CDR1 MNHEY and CDR2 SVGAGI. The CDR3 region has the DNA TGTGCCAGCAGTTACAAGGGAGGGGGCCGGGAGACCCAGTACTTC. Translating gives CASSYKGGGRETQYF.

The sample holds a few counts of this clonotype. V usage is TRBV29-1 and J usage is TRBJ2-5; D is perhaps TRBD1 (5 bases). CDR1 is SQVTM, CDR2 ANQGSEA, per germline. The CDR3 is 12 amino acids. With 4 bases removed from V and 5 bases from J, the gap between germline ends came to 11 bases. CDR3 sequence reads: CSVVGDRETQYF. The CDR3 coding sequence is TGCAGCGTTGTAGGGGATAGGGAGACCCAGTACTTC.

There are a few counts of this clonotype. The chain links TRBV12-3 or TRBV12-4 to TRBJ2-1, with TRBD2 matching 15 bases. The trim removed 4 bases at V and 7 bases at J, leaving 11 bases unmatched. The CDR3 covers 18 residues. The CDR3 bases are TGTGCCAGCAGTTCACCGGGACTAGCGGGGGGCCCTTTAAATGAGCAGTTCTTC. Its translation is CASSSPGLAGGPLNEQFF.

The chain has TRBV6-5 and TRBJ1-5; D might be TRBD1 (6 bases). This CDR3 region has 14 residues. Germline V gene lookup returns CDR1 MNHEY and CDR2 SVGAGI. Trimming pared 4 bases from V and 6 bases from J, leaving 13 bases between. CDR3 amino acids: CASSSSGVRQPQHF. The CDR3, as DNA: TGTGCCAGCAGTTCCTCAGGGGTACGTCAGCCCCAGCATTTT.

The rearrangement links TRBV7-3 to TRBJ2-3; 13 positions agree with TRBD2. The CDR3 loop spans 18 amino acids. Germline lookup yields CDR1 SGHTA and CDR2 FQGTGA. The V segment lost 4 bases and the J segment 3 bases; nucleotides outside the gene matches: 10. The CDR3 nucleotides read TGTGCCAGCAGCTCGAGGCCCGGGACTAGCGGGAATACAGATACGCAGTATTTT. Encoded protein: CASSSRPGTSGNTDTQYF.